These T cell receptor beta chains were read from a single sample in a study of cytomegalovirus exposure and HLA in healthy donors. Some clones are missing from TCRdb's copy, which holds only in-frame ones; the method was immunoSEQ multiplex PCR. The data show 200,000 to 300,000 clones, about 90% seen once. Input material: PBMCs. These receptor sequences come from a woman aged 25 to 39 in good health and CMV-seronegative. Both conserved end residues are part of each CDR3. A D gene is named only where the DNA matches it firmly. The size of a clone is reported for some rows only, either as once, few or many, or as a class for expanded clones.

>TRBV18|-|TRBJ2-1|TRBD2
CASSPLAGPYNEQFF
TGTGCCAGCTCACCTCTAGCGGGACCCTACAATGAGCAGTTCTTC
>TRBV6-1|-|TRBJ2-7|-
CASSEAGRGQVEQYF
TGTGCCAGCAGTGAAGCCGGCAGGGGCCAGGTCGAGCAGTACTTC
>TRBV9|once|TRBJ1-2|-
CASSVVGRYGYTF
TGTGCCAGCAGCGTAGTCGGGAGGTATGGCTACACCTTC
>TRBV11-2|few|TRBJ1-1|-
CASSLGAGMNTEAFF
TGTGCCAGCAGCTTAGGGGCAGGGATGAACACTGAAGCTTTCTTT
>TRBV11-2|-|TRBJ2-7|TRBD2
CASSLTSGSYEQYF
TGTGCCAGCAGCTTGACTAGCGGGAGTTACGAGCAGTACTTC
>TRBV14|-|TRBJ2-7|-
CASSSWTSYEQYF
TGTGCCAGCAGCTCGTGGACCTCCTACGAGCAGTACTTC
>TRBV7-9|-|TRBJ1-5|-
CASSFADQPQHF
TGTGCCAGCAGCTTCGCAGACCAGCCCCAGCATTTT
>TRBV11-3|-|TRBJ2-7|TRBD1
CASSEWTGGSYEQYF
TGTGCCAGCAGCGAATGGACAGGGGGCTCCTACGAGCAGTACTTC
>TRBV27|-|TRBJ2-2|-
CASSLGGSGELFF
TGTGCCAGCAGCCTTGGGGGGTCCGGGGAGCTGTTTTTT
>TRBV4-1|-|TRBJ2-7|TRBD1
CASSQGQGSYEQYF
TGCGCCAGCAGCCAAGGACAGGGGTCCTACGAGCAGTACTTC
>TRBV4-3|once|TRBJ2-2|-
CASSLNEGVRGGTGELFF
TGCGCCAGCAGCCTAAACGAGGGTGTGAGAGGGGGCACCGGGGAGCTGTTTTTT
>TRBV5-6|-|TRBJ2-2|-
CASSLGGRNTGELFF
TGTGCCAGCAGCTTAGGAGGACGGAACACCGGGGAGCTGTTTTTT
>TRBV28|-|TRBJ2-2|-
CASRRKRNTGELFF
TGTGCCAGCAGGAGAAAACGAAACACCGGGGAGCTGTTTTTT
>TRBV27|once|TRBJ1-3|-
CASSSLGSLNTIYF
TGTGCCAGCAGTTCCCTTGGGAGCCTAAACACCATATATTTT
>TRBV5-1|-|TRBJ2-3|-
CASVETTHSTDTQYF
TGCGCCAGCGTTGAAACAACCCATAGCACAGATACGCAGTATTTT
>TRBV4-1|once|TRBJ2-7|-
CASSQVSTGNSYEQYF
TGCGCCAGCAGCCAAGTTTCTACAGGGAACTCCTACGAGCAGTACTTC
>TRBV15|few|TRBJ2-5|-
CATSRARRNQETQYF
TGTGCCACCAGCAGAGCTAGGAGAAACCAAGAGACCCAGTACTTC
>TRBV25-1|-|TRBJ2-4|TRBD1
CASSGTQGKRAYNIQYF
TGTGCCAGCAGTGGAACACAGGGGAAGAGGGCGTATAACATTCAGTACTTC
>TRBV28|-|TRBJ2-6|-
CASTGSAWAGANVLTF
TGTGCCAGCACGGGCTCTGCCTGGGCTGGGGCCAACGTCCTGACTTTC
>TRBV2|-|TRBJ1-5|TRBD1
CASRGDRDSNQPQHF
TGTGCCAGCAGGGGGGACAGGGATAGCAATCAGCCCCAGCATTTT
>TRBV7-3|-|TRBJ1-1|-
CASSLVPGLTEAFF
TGTGCCAGCAGCTTAGTTCCGGGACTCACTGAAGCTTTCTTT
>TRBV11-2|-|TRBJ2-5|TRBD2
CASKGTSGVGSETQYF
TGTGCCAGCAAGGGGACTAGCGGAGTAGGGTCAGAGACCCAGTACTTC
>TRBV19|-|TRBJ1-3|TRBD1
CASSPRQGTGNTIYF
TGTGCCAGTAGTCCACGACAGGGAACTGGAAACACCATATATTTT
>TRBV18|once|TRBJ2-7|TRBD1
CASSPSAARGEQYF
TGTGCCAGCTCACCTTCGGCCGCCAGGGGGGAGCAGTACTTC
>TRBV28|once|TRBJ1-1|TRBD1
CASSPDRGRAFF
TGTGCCAGCAGCCCAGACAGGGGGAGAGCTTTCTTT
>TRBV29-1|-|TRBJ2-7|TRBD1
CSGSTGGYEQYF
TGCAGCGGGTCGACAGGGGGCTACGAGCAGTACTTC
>TRBV5-6|-|TRBJ1-4|-
CASSADSGDEKLFF
TGTGCCAGCAGCGCGGACAGTGGTGATGAAAAACTGTTTTTT
>TRBV27|-|TRBJ1-2|TRBD1
CASSPRQGGGYGYTF
TGTGCCAGCAGTCCCCGACAGGGAGGAGGGTATGGCTACACCTTC
>TRBV27|-|TRBJ2-7|-
CASSFHPRATYEQYF
TGTGCCAGCAGTTTCCATCCTAGAGCGACCTACGAGCAGTACTTC
>TRBV19|-|TRBJ1-4|TRBD1
CASSPGQRYEKLFF
TGTGCCAGTAGCCCGGGACAGCGGTATGAAAAACTGTTTTTT
>TRBV2|-|TRBJ2-3|-
CASRTRDTQYF
TGTGCCAGCAGGACTAGAGATACGCAGTATTTT
>TRBV5-1|once|TRBJ2-7|-
CASSLTGTTYEQYF
TGCGCCAGCAGCTTGACAGGAACCACCTACGAGCAGTACTTC
>TRBV30|-|TRBJ2-7|-
CAWSLAEEQYF
TGTGCCTGGAGTTTGGCGGAGGAGCAGTACTTC
>TRBV7-3|-|TRBJ2-4|-
CASSPSDIPILAKNIQYF
TGTGCCAGCAGCCCCTCCGACATCCCAATACTAGCCAAAAACATTCAGTACTTC
>TRBV29-1|once|TRBJ2-6|-
CSVEAQGGTGANVLTF
TGCAGCGTGGAGGCTCAGGGAGGTACTGGGGCCAACGTCCTGACTTTC
>TRBV6-5|-|TRBJ2-3|TRBD2
CASSYAASGRIDTQYF
TGTGCCAGCAGTTACGCGGCTAGCGGGAGGATAGATACGCAGTATTTT
>TRBV28|-|TRBJ2-2|TRBD1
CASSSMTGTGELFF
TGTGCCAGCAGTTCCATGACAGGGACCGGGGAGCTGTTTTTT
>TRBV5-1|-|TRBJ2-2|-
CASSLESTDTGELFF
TGCGCCAGCAGCTTGGAGTCTACAGACACCGGGGAGCTGTTTTTT
>TRBV27|-|TRBJ1-5|-
CASSISGVGQPQHF
TGTGCCAGCAGTATCTCAGGGGTCGGTCAGCCCCAGCATTTT
>TRBV5-1|-|TRBJ2-7|TRBD2
CASSSPGLAVEEQYF
TGCGCCAGCAGCTCCCCGGGACTAGCGGTGGAGGAGCAGTACTTC
>TRBV29-1|-|TRBJ2-6|-
CSVYWADGANVLTF
TGCAGCGTTTATTGGGCGGACGGGGCCAACGTCCTGACTTTC
>TRBV6-1|-|TRBJ2-7|TRBD1
CASNILGQGRNEQYF
TGTGCCAGCAATATCCTCGGACAGGGGCGCAACGAGCAGTACTTC
>TRBV27|once|TRBJ2-7|-
CASSLFGRGSINPHEQYF
TGTGCCAGCAGTTTATTCGGTCGCGGGTCTATAAATCCCCACGAGCAGTACTTC
>TRBV5-6|-|TRBJ2-1|-
CASSFFRDEQFF
TGTGCCAGCAGCTTCTTCCGGGATGAGCAGTTCTTC
>TRBV28|-|TRBJ1-1|TRBD1
CASSSNRGMNTEAFF
TGTGCCAGCAGTTCCAACAGGGGGATGAACACTGAAGCTTTCTTT
>TRBV7-8|-|TRBJ1-1|-
CASSLDGGSRSNTEAFF
TGTGCCAGCAGTCTCGACGGGGGAAGTCGTTCGAACACTGAAGCTTTCTTT
>TRBV4-3|-|TRBJ2-1|-
CASSQDPGLLLFF
TGCGCCAGCAGCCAAGATCCAGGTTTATTACTGTTCTTC
>TRBV13|-|TRBJ2-1|-
CASSLVWGSNNEQFF
TGTGCCAGCAGCTTAGTTTGGGGGAGCAACAATGAGCAGTTCTTC
>TRBV4-2|-|TRBJ2-7|-
CASSFGPTGDEQYF
TGTGCCAGCAGCTTCGGACCGACGGGCGACGAGCAGTACTTC
>TRBV28|-|TRBJ1-1|TRBD1
CASSPNDRAYTEAFF
TGTGCCAGCAGTCCCAACGACAGGGCGTACACTGAAGCTTTCTTT
>TRBV27|-|TRBJ2-5|TRBD2
CASSSPAGTSGRVGETQYF
TGTGCCAGCAGTTCCCCGGCCGGGACTAGCGGGAGGGTAGGGGAGACCCAGTACTTC
>TRBV9|-|TRBJ2-1|TRBD1
CASSSGTGNEQFF
TGTGCCAGCAGCTCGGGGACAGGGAATGAGCAGTTCTTC
>TRBV11-2|once|TRBJ2-7|-
CASGGTGESPYEQYF
TGTGCCAGCGGAGGGACGGGGGAATCGCCCTACGAGCAGTACTTC
>TRBV27|-|TRBJ2-2|TRBD1
CASSPQPWGTGGANTGELFF
TGTGCCAGCAGCCCCCAACCTTGGGGGACAGGGGGCGCGAACACCGGGGAGCTGTTTTTT
>TRBV23-1|once|TRBJ2-7|-
CASSQTPPGRTIYEQYF
TGCGCCAGCAGTCAAACCCCCCCCGGACGGACAATCTACGAGCAGTACTTC
>TRBV15|-|TRBJ1-4|TRBD1
CATSRDAGTGTEKLFF
TGTGCCACCAGCAGAGACGCCGGGACAGGGACTGAAAAACTGTTTTTT
>TRBV6-5|-|TRBJ2-5|TRBD2
CASSYGLAGERYF
TGTGCCAGCAGTTACGGACTAGCGGGAGAGAGGTACTTC
>TRBV20-1|-|TRBJ2-7|-
CSARSGYEQYF
TGCAGTGCTAGGTCAGGATACGAGCAGTACTTC